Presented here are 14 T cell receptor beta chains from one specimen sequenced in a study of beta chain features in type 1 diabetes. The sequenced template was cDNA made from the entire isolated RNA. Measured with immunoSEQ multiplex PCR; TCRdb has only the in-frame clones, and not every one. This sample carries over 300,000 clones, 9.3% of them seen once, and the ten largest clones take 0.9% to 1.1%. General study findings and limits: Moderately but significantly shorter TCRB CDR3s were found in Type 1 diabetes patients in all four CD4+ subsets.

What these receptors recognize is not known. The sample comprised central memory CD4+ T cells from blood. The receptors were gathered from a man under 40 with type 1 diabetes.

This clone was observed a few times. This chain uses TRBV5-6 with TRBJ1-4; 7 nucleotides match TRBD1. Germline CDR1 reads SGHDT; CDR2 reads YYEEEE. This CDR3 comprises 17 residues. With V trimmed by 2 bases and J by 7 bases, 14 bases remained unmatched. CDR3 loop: CASSLIHRGRDSEKLFF. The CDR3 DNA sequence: TGTGCCAGCAGCTTAATCCACAGGGGCCGCGACAGTGAAAAACTGTTTTTT.

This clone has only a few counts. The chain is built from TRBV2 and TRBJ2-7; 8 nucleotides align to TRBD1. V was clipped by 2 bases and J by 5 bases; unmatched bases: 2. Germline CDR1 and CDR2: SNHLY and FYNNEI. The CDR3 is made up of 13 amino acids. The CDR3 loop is CASSEQGADEQYF. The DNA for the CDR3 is TGTGCCAGCAGTGAACAGGGGGCCGACGAGCAGTACTTC.

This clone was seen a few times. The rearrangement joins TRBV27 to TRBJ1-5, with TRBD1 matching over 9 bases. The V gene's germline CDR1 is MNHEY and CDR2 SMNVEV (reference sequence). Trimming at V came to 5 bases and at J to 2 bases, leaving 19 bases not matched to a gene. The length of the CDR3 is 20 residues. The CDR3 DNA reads TGTGCCAGCAGTCAAGGCGGGACAGGGATTCTTATGAACGGCAATCAGCCCCAGCATTTT. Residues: CASSQGGTGILMNGNQPQHF.

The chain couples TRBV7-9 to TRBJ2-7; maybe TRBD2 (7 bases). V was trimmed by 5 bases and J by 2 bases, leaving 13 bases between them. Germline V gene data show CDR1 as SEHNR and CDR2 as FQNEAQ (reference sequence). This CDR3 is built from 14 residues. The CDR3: CASSPSGGPYEQYF. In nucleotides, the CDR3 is TGTGCCAGCAGCCCCTCGGGGGGCCCCTACGAGCAGTACTTC.

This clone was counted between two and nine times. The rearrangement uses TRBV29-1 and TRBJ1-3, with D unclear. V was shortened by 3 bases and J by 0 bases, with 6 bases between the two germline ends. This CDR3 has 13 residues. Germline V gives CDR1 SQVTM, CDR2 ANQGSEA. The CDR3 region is CSVDVGSGNTIYF. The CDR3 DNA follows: TGCAGCGTTGATGTCGGCTCTGGAAACACCATATATTTT.

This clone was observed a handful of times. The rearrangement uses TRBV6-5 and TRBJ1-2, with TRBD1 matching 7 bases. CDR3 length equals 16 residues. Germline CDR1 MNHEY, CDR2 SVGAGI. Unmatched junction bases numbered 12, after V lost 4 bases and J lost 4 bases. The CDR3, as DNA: TGTGCCAGCAGTTCACTTAGTGGACAGGTGGGCTATGGCTACACCTTC. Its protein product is CASSSLSGQVGYGYTF.

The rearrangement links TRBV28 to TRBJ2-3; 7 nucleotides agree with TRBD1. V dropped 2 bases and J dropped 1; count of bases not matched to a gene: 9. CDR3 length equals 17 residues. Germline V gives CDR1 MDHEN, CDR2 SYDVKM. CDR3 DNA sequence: TGTGCCAGCAGTTTAGTCCAGGGGGTGACCCGCACAGATACGCAGTATTTT. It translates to CASSLVQGVTRTDTQYF.

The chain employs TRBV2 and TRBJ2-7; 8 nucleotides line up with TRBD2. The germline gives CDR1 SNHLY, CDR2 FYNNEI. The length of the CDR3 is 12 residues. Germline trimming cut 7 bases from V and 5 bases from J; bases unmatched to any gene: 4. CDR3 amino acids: CASTGGANEQYF. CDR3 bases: TGTGCCAGCACCGGGGGGGCCAACGAGCAGTACTTC.

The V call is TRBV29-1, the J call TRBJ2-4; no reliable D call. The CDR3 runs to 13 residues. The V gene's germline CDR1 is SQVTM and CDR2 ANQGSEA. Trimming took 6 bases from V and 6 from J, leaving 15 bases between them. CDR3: CSVDDSLGNIQYF. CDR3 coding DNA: TGCAGCGTGGATGACTCCCTGGGAAACATTCAGTACTTC.

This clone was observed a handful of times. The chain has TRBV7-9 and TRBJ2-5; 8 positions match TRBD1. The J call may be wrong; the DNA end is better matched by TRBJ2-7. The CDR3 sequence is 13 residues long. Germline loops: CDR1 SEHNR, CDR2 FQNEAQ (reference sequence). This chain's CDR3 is CASSIGQGAEQYF. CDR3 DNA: TGTGCCAGCAGCATTGGACAGGGCGCCGAGCAGTACTTC.

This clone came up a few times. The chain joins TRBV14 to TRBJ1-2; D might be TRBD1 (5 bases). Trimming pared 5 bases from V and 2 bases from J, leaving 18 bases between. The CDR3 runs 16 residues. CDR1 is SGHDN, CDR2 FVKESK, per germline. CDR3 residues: CASSARGTRTNYGYTF. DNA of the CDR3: TGTGCCAGCAGCGCAAGGGGTACGAGGACCAACTATGGCTACACCTTC.

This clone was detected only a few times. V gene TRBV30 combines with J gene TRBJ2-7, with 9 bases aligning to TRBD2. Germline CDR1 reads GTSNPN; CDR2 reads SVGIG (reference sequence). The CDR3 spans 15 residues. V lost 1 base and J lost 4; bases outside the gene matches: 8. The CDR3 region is CAWSGLSGGPYEQYF. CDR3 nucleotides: TGTGCCTGGAGTGGACTTAGCGGGGGCCCTTACGAGCAGTACTTC.

CDR3 protein: CASSLGDNQPQHF. In DNA, the CDR3 is TGTGCCAGCAGCTTAGGCGATAATCAGCCCCAGCATTTT. The genes are TRBV7-9 and TRBJ1-5; no firm D call. In germline, CDR1 is SEHNR, CDR2 FQNEAQ (reference sequence). V was trimmed by 1 base and J by 4 bases, leaving 5 bases between them. This CDR3 region has 13 residues.

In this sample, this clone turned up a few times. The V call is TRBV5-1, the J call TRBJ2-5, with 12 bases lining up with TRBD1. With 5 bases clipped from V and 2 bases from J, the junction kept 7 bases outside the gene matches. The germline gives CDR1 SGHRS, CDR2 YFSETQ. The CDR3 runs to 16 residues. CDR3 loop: CASRTGTGGIQETQYF. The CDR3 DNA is TGCGCCAGCAGAACGGGGACAGGGGGCATACAAGAGACCCAGTACTTC.